This T cell receptor beta chain appears in the sequencing data of a study of T cells in Graves' hyperthyroidism and ophthalmopathy. Study-level background: The initial diagnosis was the point when peripheral blood was collected, ahead of any treatment.

V was shortened by 6 bases and J by 7 bases, with 13 bases between the two germline ends. The CDR3 sequence is 13 residues long. The germline V gene has CDR1 LNHNV and CDR2 YYDKDF (reference sequence). Diagnoses were made from clinical symptoms, serum measures (thyroxine and TRAb), thyroid ultrasound and orbital computed tomography. Ten or more counts support this clonotype. Its matching antigen is unknown. Authors of the study amplified TCR beta CDR3 regions from RNA transcripts. First-round RT-PCR targeting the TCR CDR3 was performed with the HTBI primer set. TCRdb re-called the multiplex PCR reads with MiXCR, one entry per CDR3 protein. Of some 350,000 distinct CDR3 sequences listed, 15% to 20% are singletons. The study's findings and limits: Model-based prediction identified ophthalmopathy a median 6.5 months prior to its onset. Ophthalmopathy and stable hyperthyroidism were told apart by a 13 V-J model.

V and J are TRBV15 and TRBJ1-5; tentative D call: TRBD1 (5 bases). This TCR derives from a woman between 18 and 29 years old with Graves' hyperthyroidism. Sequencing was done on a sample of blood. This CDR3 reads CATSTARGQPQHF. CDR3 sequence (DNA): TGTGCCACCAGTACAGCCCGGGGGCAGCCCCAGCATTTT.